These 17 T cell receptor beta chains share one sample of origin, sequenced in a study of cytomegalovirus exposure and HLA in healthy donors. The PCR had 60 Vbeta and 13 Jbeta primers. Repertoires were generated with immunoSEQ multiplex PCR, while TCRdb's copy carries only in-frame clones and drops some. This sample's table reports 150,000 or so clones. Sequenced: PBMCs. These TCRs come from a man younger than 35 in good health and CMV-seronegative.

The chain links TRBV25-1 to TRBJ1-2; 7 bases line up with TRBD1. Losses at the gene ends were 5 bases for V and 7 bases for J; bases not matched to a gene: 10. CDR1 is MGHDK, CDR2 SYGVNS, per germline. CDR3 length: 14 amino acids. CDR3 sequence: CASSNSGQFSGYTF. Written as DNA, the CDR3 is TGTGCCAGCAGTAACTCGGGACAGTTTTCTGGCTACACCTTC.

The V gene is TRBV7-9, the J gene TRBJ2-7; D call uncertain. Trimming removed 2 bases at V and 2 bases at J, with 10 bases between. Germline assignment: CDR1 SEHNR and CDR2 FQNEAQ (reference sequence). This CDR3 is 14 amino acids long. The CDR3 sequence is CASSLQASTYEQYF. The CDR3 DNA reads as TGTGCCAGCAGCTTACAGGCGTCCACCTACGAGCAGTACTTC. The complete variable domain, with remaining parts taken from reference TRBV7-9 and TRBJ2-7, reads DTGVSQNPRHKITKRGQNVTFRCDPISEHNRLYWYRQTLGQGPEFLTYFQNEAQLEKSRLLSDRFSAERPKGSFSTLEIQRTEQGDSAMYLCASSLQASTYEQYFGPGTRLTVT.

CDR3 protein: CASGLGSRGDTQYF. The CDR3 DNA follows: TGTGCTAGTGGTTTGGGATCTAGGGGAGATACGCAGTATTTT. V and J are TRBV12-5 and TRBJ2-3, with D perhaps TRBD1 (5 bases). The CDR3 extends over 14 amino acids. V lost 1 base and J 5 bases, leaving 10 bases between the germline ends. CDR1 and CDR2 (germline): LGHNT, FRNRAP.

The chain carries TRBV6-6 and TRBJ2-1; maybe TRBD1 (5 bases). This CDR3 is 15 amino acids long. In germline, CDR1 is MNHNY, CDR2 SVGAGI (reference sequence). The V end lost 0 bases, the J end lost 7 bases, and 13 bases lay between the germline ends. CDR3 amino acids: CASSYSPNGANEQFF. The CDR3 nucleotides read TGTGCCAGCAGTTACTCGCCCAATGGGGCAAATGAGCAGTTCTTC.

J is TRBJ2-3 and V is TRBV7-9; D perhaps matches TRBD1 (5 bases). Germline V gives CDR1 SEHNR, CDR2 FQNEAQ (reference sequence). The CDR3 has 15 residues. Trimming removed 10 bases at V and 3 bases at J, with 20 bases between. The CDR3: CATGLDTRTTDTQYF. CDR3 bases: TGTGCCACCGGATTGGACACTCGAACGACAGATACGCAGTATTTT.

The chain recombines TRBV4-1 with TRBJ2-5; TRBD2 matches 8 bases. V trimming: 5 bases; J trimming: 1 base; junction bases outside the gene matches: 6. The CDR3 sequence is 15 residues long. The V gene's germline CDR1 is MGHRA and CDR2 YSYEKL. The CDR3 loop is CASSTLTSAQETQYF. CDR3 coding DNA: TGCGCCAGCAGCACACTGACTAGCGCCCAAGAGACCCAGTACTTC.

The CDR3 nucleotides read TGTGCCAGCAGAACGGGACAGGGGATCGAGACCCAGTACTTC. Its translation: CASRTGQGIETQYF. The V and J genes are TRBV6-5 and TRBJ2-5, with TRBD1 matching over 10 bases. The germline V gene encodes CDR1 MNHEY and CDR2 SVGAGI. V lost 6 bases, J lost 5 bases, and 6 bases stayed unmatched. This CDR3 has 14 amino acids.

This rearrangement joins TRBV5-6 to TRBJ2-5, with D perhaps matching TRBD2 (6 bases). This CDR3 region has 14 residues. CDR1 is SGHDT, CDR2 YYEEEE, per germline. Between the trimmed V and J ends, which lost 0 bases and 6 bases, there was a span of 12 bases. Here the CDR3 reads CASSLVGGRQTQYF. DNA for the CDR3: TGTGCCAGCAGCTTGGTCGGAGGGAGGCAGACCCAGTACTTC.

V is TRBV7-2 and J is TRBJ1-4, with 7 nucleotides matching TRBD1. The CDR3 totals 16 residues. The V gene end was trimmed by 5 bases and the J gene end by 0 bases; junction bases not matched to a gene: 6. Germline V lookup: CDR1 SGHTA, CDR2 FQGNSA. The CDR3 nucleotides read TGTGCCAGCAGCCCCCGACAGGGAGCAACTAATGAAAAACTGTTTTTT. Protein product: CASSPRQGATNEKLFF.

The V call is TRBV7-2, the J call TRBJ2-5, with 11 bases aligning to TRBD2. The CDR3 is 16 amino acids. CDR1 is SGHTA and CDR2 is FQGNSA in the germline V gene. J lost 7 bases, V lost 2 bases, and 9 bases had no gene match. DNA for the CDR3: TGTGCCAGCAGCTTATATGGCGTCACTAGCGGGGGGACCCAGTACTTC. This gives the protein CASSLYGVTSGGTQYF.

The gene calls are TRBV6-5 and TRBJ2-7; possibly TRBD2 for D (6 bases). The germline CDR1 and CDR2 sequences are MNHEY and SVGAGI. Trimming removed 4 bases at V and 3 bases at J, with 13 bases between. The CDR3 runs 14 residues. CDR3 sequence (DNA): TGTGCCAGCAGTTCTCCCTTGGAGGGCTACGAGCAGTACTTC. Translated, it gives CASSSPLEGYEQYF.

The CDR3 DNA is TGTGCCAGCAGCGAACAGGGTTCAGGATGGGAGACCCAGTACTTC. It codes for CASSEQGSGWETQYF. This sequence joins TRBV6-1 and TRBJ2-5; maybe TRBD1 (6 bases). Trimming left V 6 bases short and J 5 bases short, with 19 bases between. This CDR3 comprises 15 residues. CDR1 and CDR2 from the germline V gene are MNHNS and SASEGT.

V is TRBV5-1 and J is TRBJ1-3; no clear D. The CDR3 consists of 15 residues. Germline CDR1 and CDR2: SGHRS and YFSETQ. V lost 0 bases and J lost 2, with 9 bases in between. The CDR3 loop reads CASSLAVGAGNTIYF. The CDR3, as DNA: TGCGCCAGCAGCTTGGCCGTCGGGGCTGGAAACACCATATATTTT. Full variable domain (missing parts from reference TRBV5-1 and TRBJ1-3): KAGVTQTPRYLIKTRGQQVTLSCSPISGHRSVSWYQQTPGQGLQFLFEYFSETQRNKGNFPGRFSGRQFSNSRSEMNVSTLELGDSALYLCASSLAVGAGNTIYFGEGSWLTVV.

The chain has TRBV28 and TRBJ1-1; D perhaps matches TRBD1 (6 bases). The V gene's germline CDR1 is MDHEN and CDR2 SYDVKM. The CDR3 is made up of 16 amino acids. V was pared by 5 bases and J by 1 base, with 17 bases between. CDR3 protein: CASSPTSDSSNTEAFF. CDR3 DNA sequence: TGTGCCAGCAGTCCAACCTCGGACAGCTCGAACACTGAAGCTTTCTTT. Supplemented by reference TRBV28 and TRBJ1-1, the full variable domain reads DVKVTQSSRYLVKRTGEKVFLECVQDMDHENMFWYRQDPGLGLRLIYFSYDVKMKEKGDIPEGYSVSREKKERFSLILESASTNQTSMYLCASSPTSDSSNTEAFFGQGTRLTVV.

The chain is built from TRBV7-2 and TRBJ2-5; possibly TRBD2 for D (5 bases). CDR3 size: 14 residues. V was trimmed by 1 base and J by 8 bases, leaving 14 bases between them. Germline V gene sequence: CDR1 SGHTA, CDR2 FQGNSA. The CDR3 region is CASSLEAVPDTQYF. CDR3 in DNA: TGTGCCAGCAGCTTAGAAGCGGTGCCGGACACCCAGTACTTC.

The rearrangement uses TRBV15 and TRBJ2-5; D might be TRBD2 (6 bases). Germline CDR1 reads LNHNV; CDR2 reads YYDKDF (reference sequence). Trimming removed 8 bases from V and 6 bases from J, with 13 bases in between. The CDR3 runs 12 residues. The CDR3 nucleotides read TGTGCCACCCAGGGTGGCGGGAAGACCCAGTACTTC. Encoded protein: CATQGGGKTQYF.

CDR3 coding DNA: TGTGCCAGTAGTATACTTGGGGGACAACTCTCCTACGAGCAGTACTTC. Translated, it gives CASSILGGQLSYEQYF. V usage is TRBV19 and J usage is TRBJ2-7; TRBD1 might be the D (6 bases). The germline V and J ends were trimmed by 2 bases and 0 bases, with 14 bases remaining between them. The CDR3 has 16 amino acids. Germline V gene lookup returns CDR1 LNHDA and CDR2 SQIVND (reference sequence).